This TCR beta chain was recovered during a study of blood T cells in healthy people across ages. Using a J-beta primer mix together with a sample-barcoded 5' primer, a second PCR was run for roughly 6 to 12 cycles. Each CDR3 protein gets one entry after TCRdb re-called the 5' RACE reads with MiXCR. The data show about 780,000 distinct CDR3 sequences, with around half seen just once and 15% to 20% held by the top ten. There are a few counts of this clonotype. V lost 1 base to trimming and J lost 3 bases; unmatched junction nucleotides: 1. Per the germline V gene, CDR1 is SGHRS and CDR2 is YFSETQ. The CDR3 covers 14 residues.

V usage is TRBV5-1 and J usage is TRBJ2-7; 10 bases map to TRBD2. The material sequenced was blood. The receptor comes from a man at least 80 years old in good health. CDR3 amino acids: CASSLTSGDYEQYF. The CDR3, as DNA: TGCGCCAGCAGCTTGACTAGCGGGGACTACGAGCAGTACTTC. Together with reference TRBV5-1 and TRBJ2-7, the CDR3 gives the full variable domain: KAGVTQTPRYLIKTRGQQVTLSCSPISGHRSVSWYQQTPGQGLQFLFEYFSETQRNKGNFPGRFSGRQFSNSRSEMNVSTLELGDSALYLCASSLTSGDYEQYFGPGTRLTVT.